The following is a T cell receptor (beta chain) sequence with its context. The antigen is not known. The sample is drawn from a study of CD4+ T cells in melanoma. Method: immunoSEQ multiplex PCR; TCRdb's copy keeps in-frame clones and lacks some. The table lists about 140,000 clones, around 90% of them singletons. Study-wide findings and caveats: Reportedly, melanoma neoantigen-specific CD4+ T cells showed varied differentiation states. CD8+ T cell, macrophage and B cell function reportedly correlated with neoantigen-specific CD4+ T cells.

The CDR3 contains 18 residues. Looked up from germline, CDR1 is SGHDT and CDR2 is YYEEEE. Trimming took 0 bases from V and 8 from J, leaving 23 bases between them. The chain joins TRBV5-6 to TRBJ1-4; D is ambiguous. The clonotype originates from a human donor with melanoma. The CDR3, as DNA: TGTGCCAGCAGCTTGGCCTTGAGAGGACGAGGCCAGAGAGAAAAACTGTTTTTT. As protein: CASSLALRGRGQREKLFF.